Following are 19 T cell receptor beta chains from one sample sequenced in a study of blood T cell repertoires in COVID-19. TCRdb's copy holds only in-frame clones and misses some; the assay was immunoSEQ multiplex PCR. The sample lists about 200,000 clones; roughly 88% were seen once. Sequenced: peripheral blood. The origin of the receptors is a human donor in a cohort sampled during active COVID-19.

The J gene is TRBJ2-5, the V gene TRBV19, with D possibly being TRBD2 (5 bases). This CDR3 contains 14 residues. From germline, CDR1 is LNHDA and CDR2 SQIVND (reference sequence). Trimming shortened V by 5 bases and J by 2 bases, and 12 bases separated the two germline ends. In DNA, the CDR3 is TGTGCCAGTAGTCGGGTAAGGGAGCAAGAGACCCAGTACTTC. This translates into CASSRVREQETQYF.

The chain combines TRBV28 with TRBJ1-6; no firm D call. V was trimmed by 3 bases and J by 6 bases, leaving 12 bases between them. The CDR3 extends over 15 amino acids. Looked up from germline, CDR1 is MDHEN and CDR2 is SYDVKM. The CDR3 DNA follows: TGTGCCAGCAGTTTGGCCAGGCGAGTTAATTCACCCCTCCACTTT. Translating it yields CASSLARRVNSPLHF. Based on the CDR3 plus reference TRBV28 and TRBJ1-6, the full variable domain is DVKVTQSSRYLVKRTGEKVFLECVQDMDHENMFWYRQDPGLGLRLIYFSYDVKMKEKGDIPEGYSVSREKKERFSLILESASTNQTSMYLCASSLARRVNSPLHFGNGTRLTVT.

V is TRBV4-1 and J is TRBJ2-2; possibly TRBD2 for D (5 bases). With 4 bases removed from V and 3 bases from J, the gap between germline ends came to 21 bases. CDR1 and CDR2 from the germline V gene are MGHRA and YSYEKL. This CDR3 region has 18 residues. CDR3: CASSRKSARAGDTGELFF. Written as DNA, the CDR3 is TGCGCCAGCAGCCGCAAAAGTGCGCGGGCCGGGGACACCGGGGAGCTGTTTTTT.

The table lists this clone with a count of one. The chain links TRBV3-1 (or the pseudogene TRBV3-2) to TRBJ2-3; D possibly corresponds to TRBD2 (7 bases). Trimming removed 3 bases at V and 6 bases at J, with 19 bases between. CDR1 LGHDT and CDR2 YNNKEL come from the germline V gene (reference sequence). The CDR3 has 16 amino acids. CDR3 nucleotide sequence: TGTGCCAGCAGCCAGGGCGGGGGCGCCGGGTTCGATACGCAGTATTTT. Translated, it gives CASSQGGGAGFDTQYF.

The CDR3 DNA sequence: TGTGCCAGTAGTACTTTTCAGGGAGGCGGCTACACCTTC. Its translation: CASSTFQGGGYTF. The chain employs TRBV19 and TRBJ1-2; tentatively, D is TRBD1 (5 bases). V lost 4 bases and J 8 bases, leaving 14 bases between the germline ends. CDR1 and CDR2 from the germline V gene are LNHDA and SQIVND (reference sequence). CDR3 length: 13 residues.

V is TRBV5-6 and J is TRBJ2-7; 7 bases fit TRBD1. Germline lookup yields CDR1 SGHDT and CDR2 YYEEEE. This CDR3 is 14 amino acids long. Trimming removed 4 bases from V and 5 bases from J; junction bases left unmatched: 9. The CDR3 bases are TGTGCCAGCAGCAGACAGGGTTTCGGGGACGAGCAGTACTTC. Translating it yields CASSRQGFGDEQYF.

CDR3 DNA: TGTGCCAGTATAGGGACAGGGGATCTAGCCTATGGCTACACCTTC. It encodes CASIGTGDLAYGYTF. V is TRBV6-5 and J is TRBJ1-2; 10 positions agree with TRBD1. The CDR3 is 15 residues long. Trimming took 9 bases from V and 4 from J; bases not matched to a gene: 11. CDR1 is MNHEY and CDR2 is SVGAGI in the germline V gene.

This sequence joins TRBV11-2 and TRBJ1-5, with D uncertain. The germline V and J ends were trimmed by 5 bases and 5 bases, with 19 bases remaining between them. CDR1 and CDR2 from the germline V gene are SGHAT and FQNNGV. The CDR3 consists of 16 residues. The CDR3 DNA reads as TGTGCCAGCAGCCCAGAAAGGACTAATTGGGATCAGCCCCAGCATTTT. Its protein product is CASSPERTNWDQPQHF.

The chain carries TRBV7-9 and TRBJ1-4; maybe TRBD1 (6 bases). Germline CDR1 is SEHNR and CDR2 is FQNEAQ (reference sequence). V lost 5 bases, J lost 8 bases, and 15 bases lay in between. The CDR3 totals 14 residues. The CDR3 region is CASSPPTGGEKLFF. The CDR3 coding sequence is TGTGCCAGCAGCCCGCCGACAGGTGGGGAAAAACTGTTTTTT.

The chain has TRBV6-5 and TRBJ2-7, with a possible D match to TRBD1 (5 bases). CDR3 length equals 15 residues. The germline gives CDR1 MNHEY, CDR2 SVGAGI. The V and J ends lost 2 bases and 5 bases respectively, with 16 bases between them. In DNA, the CDR3 is TGTGCCAGCAGTTACGCGCCCAGGGCTAGGGACGAGCAGTACTTC. It codes for CASSYAPRARDEQYF.

The J gene is TRBJ2-1, the V gene TRBV11-2, with TRBD2 matching 8 bases. Germline V lookup: CDR1 SGHAT, CDR2 FQNNGV. With V trimmed by 4 bases and J by 9 bases, 8 bases remained unmatched. The CDR3 is made up of 14 amino acids. This chain's CDR3 is CASSYDPGGGEQFF. The CDR3 DNA sequence: TGTGCCAGCAGCTACGACCCGGGAGGGGGTGAGCAGTTCTTC.

The rearrangement uses TRBV7-9 and TRBJ2-1; D uncertain. Per germline, CDR1 SEHNR and CDR2 FQNEAQ (reference sequence). The CDR3 contains 16 residues. V was shortened by 5 bases and J by 2 bases, with 16 bases between the two germline ends. In DNA form, the CDR3 reads TGTGCCAGCAGCCAAGAGGTCAGCCTAGCCTACAATGAGCAGTTCTTC. It codes for CASSQEVSLAYNEQFF.

This clone was seen only a few times. The chain uses TRBV5-6 and TRBJ1-4; 9 nucleotides align to TRBD1. Germline V gene sequence: CDR1 SGHDT, CDR2 YYEEEE. This CDR3 contains 15 residues. The trim removed 5 bases at V and 5 bases at J, leaving 7 bases unmatched. CDR3 residues: CASSPLGTGNEKLFF. CDR3 DNA sequence: TGTGCCAGCAGTCCTTTAGGGACAGGGAATGAAAAACTGTTTTTT.

The chain carries TRBV21-1 and TRBJ2-3; the table calls TRBD2, which could not be checked here. TRBV21-1 is annotated as a pseudogene. The CDR3 spans 16 residues. Written as DNA, the CDR3 is TGTGCCAGCAGTTCTGGACTAGCGGGAGCAAGAGGTACGCAGTATTTT. Translated: CASSSGLAGARGTQYF.

The chain combines TRBV5-1 with TRBJ2-3; weak D call: TRBD1 (5 bases). Germline CDR1 SGHRS, CDR2 YFSETQ. The CDR3 totals 15 residues. The V end lost 1 base, the J end lost 2 bases, and 11 bases lay between the germline ends. This CDR3 is CASSLLQGLTDTQYF. Written as DNA, the CDR3 is TGCGCCAGCAGCTTGTTGCAGGGCCTCACAGATACGCAGTATTTT. Variable domain in full (rest from reference TRBV5-1 and TRBJ2-3): KAGVTQTPRYLIKTRGQQVTLSCSPISGHRSVSWYQQTPGQGLQFLFEYFSETQRNKGNFPGRFSGRQFSNSRSEMNVSTLELGDSALYLCASSLLQGLTDTQYFGPGTRLTVL.

The genes are TRBV28 and TRBJ1-5, with D unclear. CDR1 MDHEN and CDR2 SYDVKM come from the germline V gene. This CDR3 has 14 amino acids. V was shortened by 6 bases and J by 3 bases, with 12 bases between the two germline ends. The CDR3 loop is CASRKHTVNQPQHF. For the CDR3, the DNA is TGTGCCAGCAGAAAACACACCGTCAATCAGCCCCAGCATTTT.

The gene calls are TRBV28 and TRBJ1-2, with D maybe TRBD1 (5 bases). In germline, CDR1 is MDHEN, CDR2 SYDVKM. This CDR3 contains 12 residues. Trimming cost V 7 bases and J 8 bases, with 14 bases left between them. Here the CDR3 DNA reads TGTGCCAGCATGGCACGACAGAGCGGCTACACCTTC. This encodes CASMARQSGYTF.

The chain couples TRBV21-1 to TRBJ2-4; the D call in the table, TRBD1, was not verified against the DNA. TRBV21-1 is an annotated pseudogene. The length of the CDR3 is 17 residues. The CDR3 DNA sequence: TGTGCCAGCAGCAAAGTTTCGGGGACAATAGCCAAAAACATTCAGTACTTC. Amino acid sequence: CASSKVSGTIAKNIQYF.

This sequence joins TRBV15 and TRBJ1-2, with D maybe TRBD1 (6 bases). Deletions cut 0 bases from V and 4 bases from J, with 12 bases between. The CDR3 has 15 residues. CDR1 is LNHNV, CDR2 YYDKDF, per germline (reference sequence). CDR3 sequence reads: CATSRDRGEVYGYTF. CDR3 sequence (DNA): TGTGCCACCAGCAGAGACAGGGGCGAGGTCTATGGCTACACCTTC.